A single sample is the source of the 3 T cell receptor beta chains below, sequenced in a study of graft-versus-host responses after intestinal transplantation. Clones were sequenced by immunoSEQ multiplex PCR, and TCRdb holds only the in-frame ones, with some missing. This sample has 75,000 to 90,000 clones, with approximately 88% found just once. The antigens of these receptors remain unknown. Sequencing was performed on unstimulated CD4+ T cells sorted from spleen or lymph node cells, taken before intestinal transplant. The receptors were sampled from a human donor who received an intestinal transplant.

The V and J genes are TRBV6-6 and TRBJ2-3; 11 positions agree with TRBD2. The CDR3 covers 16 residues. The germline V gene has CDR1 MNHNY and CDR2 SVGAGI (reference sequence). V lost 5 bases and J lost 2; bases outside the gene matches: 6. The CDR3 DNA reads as TGTGCCAGCAGTCTCGGACTAGCGGGCCCCACAGATACGCAGTATTTT. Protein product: CASSLGLAGPTDTQYF.

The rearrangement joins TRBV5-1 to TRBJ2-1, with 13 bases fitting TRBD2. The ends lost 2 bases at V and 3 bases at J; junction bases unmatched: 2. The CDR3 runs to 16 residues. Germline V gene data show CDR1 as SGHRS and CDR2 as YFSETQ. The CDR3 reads CASSFGLAGVYNEQFF. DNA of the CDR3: TGCGCCAGCAGCTTCGGACTAGCGGGAGTCTACAATGAGCAGTTCTTC.

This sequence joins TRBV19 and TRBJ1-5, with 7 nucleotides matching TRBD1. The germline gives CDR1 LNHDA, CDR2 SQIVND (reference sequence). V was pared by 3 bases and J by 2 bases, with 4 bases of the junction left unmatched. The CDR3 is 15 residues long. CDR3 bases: TGTGCCAGTAGTATCAGGGGGGCGGGCAATCAGCCCCAGCATTTT. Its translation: CASSIRGAGNQPQHF.